The 4 T cell receptor beta chains listed next were all sequenced from one sample in a study of human T cells and chemical hapten exposure. Using its own MiXCR run on the RACE reads, TCRdb lists one record per CDR3 protein. The sample carries more than 90,000 distinct CDR3 sequences, around 10% recorded once. The time point was: patch test 2, 6 weeks after DPC sensitization. Stated treatment: therapeutic diphenylcyclopropenone sensitization with weekly scalp DPC. The starting material was whole blood, obtained in connection with sensitization to the hapten diphenylcyclopropenone (DPC). The receptors here all came from a woman aged 40 to 50 with alopecia areata. Some clones in this sample may be carry-over from other donors' samples.

Many counts were recorded for this clonotype. This sequence joins TRBV28 and TRBJ2-3, with a weak D call TRBD2 (5 bases). Between the trimmed V and J ends, which lost 5 bases and 2 bases, there was a span of 20 bases. The length of the CDR3 is 17 residues. Germline V gives CDR1 MDHEN, CDR2 SYDVKM. The CDR3 coding sequence is TGTGCCAGCAGTCCCGAGGGAGTAGCGACCTTCACAGATACGCAGTATTTT. Its translation: CASSPEGVATFTDTQYF.

This clonotype was counted a single time. CDR3 DNA: TGTGCCAGCAGCAAGTGGACTAGCCTGGATGAGCAGTTCTTC. Translation: CASSKWTSLDEQFF. The chain is built from TRBV7-6 and TRBJ2-1; TRBD2 agrees at 8 bases. Germline V gene data show CDR1 as SGHVS and CDR2 as FNYEAQ. The J segment lost 8 bases and the V segment lost 5 bases, leaving 8 bases of the junction unmatched. This CDR3 is 14 amino acids long.

In its sample, this clonotype was seen many times. The chain carries TRBV5-1 and TRBJ2-6, with D possibly matching TRBD1 (5 bases). Trimming cost V 5 bases and J 0 bases, with 12 bases left between them. The germline V gene encodes CDR1 SGHRS and CDR2 YFSETQ. The CDR3 has 16 residues. For the CDR3, the DNA is TGCGCCAGCAGTTCCGACAGCCCCTCTGGGGCCAACGTCCTGACTTTC. Encoded protein: CASSSDSPSGANVLTF.

This clonotype was detected a few times. The chain is built from TRBV28 and TRBJ1-1; 7 nucleotides match TRBD1. V was clipped by 3 bases and J by 4 bases; unmatched bases: 8. CDR1 and CDR2 from the germline V gene are MDHEN and SYDVKM. This CDR3 is built from 15 residues. The CDR3 loop reads CASSLGTARPTEAFF. For the CDR3, the DNA is TGTGCCAGCAGTTTGGGGACAGCCCGTCCCACTGAAGCTTTCTTT. The entire variable domain, with the rest obtained from reference TRBV28 and TRBJ1-1, is as follows: DVKVTQSSRYLVKRTGEKVFLECVQDMDHENMFWYRQDPGLGLRLIYFSYDVKMKEKGDIPEGYSVSREKKERFSLILESASTNQTSMYLCASSLGTARPTEAFFGQGTRLTVV.